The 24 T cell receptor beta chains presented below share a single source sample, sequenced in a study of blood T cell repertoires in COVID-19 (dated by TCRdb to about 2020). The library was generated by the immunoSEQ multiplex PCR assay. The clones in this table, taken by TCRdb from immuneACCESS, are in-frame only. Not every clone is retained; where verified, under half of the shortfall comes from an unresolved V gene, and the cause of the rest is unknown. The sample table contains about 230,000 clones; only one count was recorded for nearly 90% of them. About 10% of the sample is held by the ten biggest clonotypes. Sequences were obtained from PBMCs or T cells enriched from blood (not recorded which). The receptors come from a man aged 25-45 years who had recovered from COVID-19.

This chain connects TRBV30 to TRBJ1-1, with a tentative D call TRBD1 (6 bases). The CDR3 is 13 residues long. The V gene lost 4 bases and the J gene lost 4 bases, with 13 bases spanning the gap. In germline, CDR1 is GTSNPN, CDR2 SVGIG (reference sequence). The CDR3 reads CAWMGGLSTEAFF. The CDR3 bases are TGTGCCTGGATGGGGGGGCTTAGCACTGAAGCTTTCTTT.

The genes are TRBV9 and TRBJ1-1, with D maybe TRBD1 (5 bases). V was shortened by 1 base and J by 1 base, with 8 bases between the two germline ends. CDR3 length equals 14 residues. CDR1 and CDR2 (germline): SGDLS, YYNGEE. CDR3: CASSVTQGNTEAFF. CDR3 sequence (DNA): TGTGCCAGCAGCGTAACCCAGGGGAACACTGAAGCTTTCTTT.

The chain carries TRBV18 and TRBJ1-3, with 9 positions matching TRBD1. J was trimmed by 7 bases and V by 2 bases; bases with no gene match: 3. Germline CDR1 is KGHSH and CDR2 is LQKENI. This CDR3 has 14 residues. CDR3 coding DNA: TGTGCCAGCTCACCAAAAGGACAGGGGAACACCATATATTTT. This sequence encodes CASSPKGQGNTIYF.

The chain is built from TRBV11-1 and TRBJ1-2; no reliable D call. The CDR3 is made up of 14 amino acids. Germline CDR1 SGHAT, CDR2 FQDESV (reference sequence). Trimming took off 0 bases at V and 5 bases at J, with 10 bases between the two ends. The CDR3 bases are TGTGCCAGCAGCTTAGCGGAATCGGGGTATGGCTACACCTTC. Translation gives CASSLAESGYGYTF.

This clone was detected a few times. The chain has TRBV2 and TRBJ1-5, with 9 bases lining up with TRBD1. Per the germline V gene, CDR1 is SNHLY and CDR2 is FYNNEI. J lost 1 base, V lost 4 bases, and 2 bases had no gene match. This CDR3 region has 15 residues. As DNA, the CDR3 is TGTGCCAGCAGTGGACAGGGGGTCAGCAATCAGCCCCAGCATTTT. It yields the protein CASSGQGVSNQPQHF.

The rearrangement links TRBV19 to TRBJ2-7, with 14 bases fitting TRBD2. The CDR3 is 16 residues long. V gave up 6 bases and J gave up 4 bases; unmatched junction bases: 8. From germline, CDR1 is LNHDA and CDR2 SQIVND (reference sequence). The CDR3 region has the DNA TGTGCCAGTAGCGCCGGGACTAGCGGGAGTGGGTACGAGCAGTACTTC. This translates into CASSAGTSGSGYEQYF.

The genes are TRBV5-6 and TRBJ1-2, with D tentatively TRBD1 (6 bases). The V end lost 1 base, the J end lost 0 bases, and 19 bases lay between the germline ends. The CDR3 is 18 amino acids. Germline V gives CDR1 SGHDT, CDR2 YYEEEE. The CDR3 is CASSLRGGPFTSNYGYTF. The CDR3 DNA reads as TGTGCCAGCAGCTTGAGGGGGGGCCCCTTCACCTCTAACTATGGCTACACCTTC.

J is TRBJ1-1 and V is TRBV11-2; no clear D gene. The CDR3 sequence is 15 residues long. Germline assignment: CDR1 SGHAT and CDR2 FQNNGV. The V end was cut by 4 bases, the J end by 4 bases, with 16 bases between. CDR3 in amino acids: CASSSEGVGGTEAFF. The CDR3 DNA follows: TGTGCCAGCAGCTCCGAGGGTGTGGGAGGCACTGAAGCTTTCTTT.

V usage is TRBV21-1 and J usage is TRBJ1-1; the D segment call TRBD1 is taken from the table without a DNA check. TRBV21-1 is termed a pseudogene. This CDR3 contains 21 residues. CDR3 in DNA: TGTGCCAGCAGCAAAGCACTCGGTTTTAAGCTCACTCCAGGGGAGTTCACTGAAGCTTTCTTT. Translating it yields CASSKALGFKLTPGEFTEAFF.

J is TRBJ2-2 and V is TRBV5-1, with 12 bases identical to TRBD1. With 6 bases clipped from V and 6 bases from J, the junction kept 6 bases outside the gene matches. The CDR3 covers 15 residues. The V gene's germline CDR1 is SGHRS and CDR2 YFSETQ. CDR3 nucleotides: TGCGCCAGCAACCTGGGGACAGGGGGCTCCGGGGAGCTGTTTTTT. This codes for CASNLGTGGSGELFF.

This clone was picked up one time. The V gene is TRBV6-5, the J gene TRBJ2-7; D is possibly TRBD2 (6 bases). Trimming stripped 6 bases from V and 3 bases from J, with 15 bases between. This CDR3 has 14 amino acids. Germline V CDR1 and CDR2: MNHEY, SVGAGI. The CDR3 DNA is TGTGCCAGCAGGGAGGGGCAGAAAAACTACGAGCAGTACTTC. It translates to CASREGQKNYEQYF.

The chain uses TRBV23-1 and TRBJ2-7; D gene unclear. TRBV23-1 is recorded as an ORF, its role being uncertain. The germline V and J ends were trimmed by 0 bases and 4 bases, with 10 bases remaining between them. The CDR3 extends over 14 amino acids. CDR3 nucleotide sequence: TGCGCCAGCAGTCAATCGTCGGAGATGTACGAGCAGTACTTC. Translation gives CASSQSSEMYEQYF.

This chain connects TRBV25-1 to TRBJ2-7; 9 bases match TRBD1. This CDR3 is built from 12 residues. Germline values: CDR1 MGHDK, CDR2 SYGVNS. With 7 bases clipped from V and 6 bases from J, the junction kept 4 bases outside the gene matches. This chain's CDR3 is CASKTGGVEQYF. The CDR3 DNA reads TGTGCCAGCAAAACAGGGGGCGTCGAGCAGTACTTC.

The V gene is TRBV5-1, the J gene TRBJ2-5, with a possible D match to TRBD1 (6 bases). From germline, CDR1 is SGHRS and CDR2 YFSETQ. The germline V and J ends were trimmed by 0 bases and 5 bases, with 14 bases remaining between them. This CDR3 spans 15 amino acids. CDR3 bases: TGCGCCAGCAGCTTGGACGGGACAACCCATGAGACCCAGTACTTC. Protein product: CASSLDGTTHETQYF. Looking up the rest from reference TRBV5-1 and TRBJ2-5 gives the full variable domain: KAGVTQTPRYLIKTRGQQVTLSCSPISGHRSVSWYQQTPGQGLQFLFEYFSETQRNKGNFPGRFSGRQFSNSRSEMNVSTLELGDSALYLCASSLDGTTHETQYFGPGTRLLVL.

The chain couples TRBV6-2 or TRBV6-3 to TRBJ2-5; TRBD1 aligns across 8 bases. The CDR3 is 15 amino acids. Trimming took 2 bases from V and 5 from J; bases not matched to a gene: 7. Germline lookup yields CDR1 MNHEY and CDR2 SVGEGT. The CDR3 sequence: CASSYDDRGGETQYF. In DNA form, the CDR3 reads TGTGCCAGCAGTTACGACGACAGGGGAGGCGAGACCCAGTACTTC.

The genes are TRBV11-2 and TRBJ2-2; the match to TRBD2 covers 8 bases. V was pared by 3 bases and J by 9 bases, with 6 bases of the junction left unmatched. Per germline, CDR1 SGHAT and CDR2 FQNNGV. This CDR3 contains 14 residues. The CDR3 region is CASSFGAGARELFF. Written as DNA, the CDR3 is TGTGCCAGCAGCTTTGGAGCGGGAGCCCGGGAGCTGTTTTTT.

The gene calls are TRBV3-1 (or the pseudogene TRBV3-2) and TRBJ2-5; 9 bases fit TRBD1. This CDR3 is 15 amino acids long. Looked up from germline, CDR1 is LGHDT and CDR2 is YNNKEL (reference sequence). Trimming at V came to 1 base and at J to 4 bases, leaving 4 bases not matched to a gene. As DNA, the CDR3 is TGTGCCAGCAGCCAAGGACAGGGGGTGAGAGAGACCCAGTACTTC. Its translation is CASSQGQGVRETQYF.

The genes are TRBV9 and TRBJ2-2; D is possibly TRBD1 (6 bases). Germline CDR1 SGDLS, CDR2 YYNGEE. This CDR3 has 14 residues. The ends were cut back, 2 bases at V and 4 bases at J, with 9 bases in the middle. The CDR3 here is CASSVQGSTGELFF. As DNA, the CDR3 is TGTGCCAGCAGCGTTCAGGGGAGCACCGGGGAGCTGTTTTTT.

DNA of the CDR3: TGTGCCAGCAGCTTCCGGGAGGCGGGAAACACCATATATTTT. It codes for CASSFREAGNTIYF. The chain has TRBV7-6 and TRBJ1-3, with D unresolved. This CDR3 contains 14 residues. The V end was cut by 3 bases, the J end by 4 bases, with 10 bases between. CDR1 is SGHVS, CDR2 FNYEAQ, per germline.

CDR3 sequence: CAWSVGGDRGNTIYF. CDR3 in DNA: TGTGCCTGGAGTGTAGGGGGGGACAGGGGAAACACCATATATTTT. This sequence joins TRBV30 and TRBJ1-3, with 8 bases aligning to TRBD1. With V trimmed by 0 bases and J by 4 bases, 5 bases remained unmatched. The CDR3 length is 15 residues. Germline V CDR1 and CDR2: GTSNPN, SVGIG (reference sequence). The complete variable domain, with remaining parts taken from reference TRBV30 and TRBJ1-3, reads SQTIHQWPATLVQPVGSPLSLECTVEGTSNPNLYWYRQAAGRGLQLLFYSVGIGQISSEVPQNLSASRPQDRQFILSSKKLLLSDSGFYLCAWSVGGDRGNTIYFGEGSWLTVV.

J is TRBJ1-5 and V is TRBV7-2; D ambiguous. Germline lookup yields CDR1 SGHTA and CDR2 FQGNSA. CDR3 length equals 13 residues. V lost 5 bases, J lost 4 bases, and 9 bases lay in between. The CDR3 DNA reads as TGTGCCAGCAGCCTAAACTCAAATCAGCCCCAGCATTTT. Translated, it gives CASSLNSNQPQHF.

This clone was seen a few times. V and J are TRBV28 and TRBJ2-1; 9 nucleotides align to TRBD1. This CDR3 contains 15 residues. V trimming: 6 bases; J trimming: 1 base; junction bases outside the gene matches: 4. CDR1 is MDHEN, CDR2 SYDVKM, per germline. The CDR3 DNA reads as TGTGCCAGCAGGCTACAGGGGGCGTCCTACAATGAGCAGTTCTTC. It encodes CASRLQGASYNEQFF.

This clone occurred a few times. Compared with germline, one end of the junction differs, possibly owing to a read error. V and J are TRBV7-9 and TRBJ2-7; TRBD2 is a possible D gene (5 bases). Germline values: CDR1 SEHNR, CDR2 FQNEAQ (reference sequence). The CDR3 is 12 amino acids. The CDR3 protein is CASSPPDRGMHF. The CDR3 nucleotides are TGTGCCAGCAGCCCACCGGACCGGGGAATGCACTTC.

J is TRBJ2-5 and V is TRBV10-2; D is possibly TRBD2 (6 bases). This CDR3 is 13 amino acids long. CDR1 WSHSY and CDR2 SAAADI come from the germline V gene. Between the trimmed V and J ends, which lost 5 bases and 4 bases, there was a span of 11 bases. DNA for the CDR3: TGCGCCAGCAGTCCGGGGGTGAGAGAGACCCAGTACTTC. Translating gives CASSPGVRETQYF.